This T cell receptor (beta chain) was identified during a study of brain T cells in children with intractable seizures. The data were produced by immunoSEQ multiplex PCR, yet TCRdb's version contains in-frame clones alone and is incomplete. The table shows 110,000 or so clones, with 85% to 95% occurring only once. The CDR3 is 13 residues long. In germline, CDR1 is SGHTA, CDR2 FQGNSA. V gave up 6 bases and J gave up 0 bases, with 8 bases separating them. Surgery cases with the highest brain T cell transcript signatures were chosen for sequencing. Sequences were derived from peripheral blood, sampled at surgery. The gene calls are TRBV7-2 and TRBJ1-2; no firm D call. This sequence originates from a boy younger than two with hemimegalencephaly and intractable seizures. CDR3 nucleotides: TGTGCCAGCAGTCGGGTCCCTAACTATGGCTACACCTTC. This codes for CASSRVPNYGYTF.